A single sample is the source of the 3 T cell receptor beta chains below, sequenced in a study of blood T cell repertoires in COVID-19. Assay: immunoSEQ multiplex PCR; the TCRdb copy retains only in-frame clones and omits some. The sample yields 200,000 to 250,000 clones, about 86% seen once. Material for sequencing was PBMCs or T cells enriched from blood (not recorded which). These receptors were obtained from a woman between 50 and 59 years old in a cohort exposed to, infected with or recovered from COVID-19 (not recorded which).

CDR3 amino acids: CASSLQGGYGYTF. In DNA, the CDR3 is TGTGCCAGCAGCTTACAGGGTGGTTATGGCTACACCTTC. The gene calls are TRBV5-6 and TRBJ1-2; perhaps TRBD1 as D (6 bases). This CDR3 region has 13 residues. The V gene lost 2 bases and the J gene lost 5 bases, with 10 bases spanning the gap. Germline V gives CDR1 SGHDT, CDR2 YYEEEE. Variable domain in full (rest from reference TRBV5-6 and TRBJ1-2): DAGVTQSPTHLIKTRGQQVTLRCSPKSGHDTVSWYQQALGQGPQFIFQYYEEEERQRGNFPDRFSGHQFPNYSSELNVNALLLGDSALYLCASSLQGGYGYTFGSGTRLTVV.

This rearrangement joins TRBV6-5 to TRBJ1-6; TRBD1 might be the D (6 bases). The CDR3 is made up of 15 amino acids. V was clipped by 4 bases and J by 5 bases, with 12 bases between them. Germline-derived CDR1 and CDR2 are MNHEY and SVGAGI. This chain's CDR3 is CASSSGTPNNSPLHF. The CDR3 DNA sequence: TGTGCCAGCAGTTCAGGGACACCCAATAATTCACCCCTCCACTTT.

The J gene is TRBJ2-7, the V gene TRBV6-2 or TRBV6-3; no definite D call. Germline values: CDR1 MNHEY, CDR2 SVGEGT. This CDR3 is 12 amino acids long. Trimming stripped 6 bases from V and 0 bases from J, with 6 bases between. Here the CDR3 DNA reads TGTGCCAGCAGCGCCAGCTCCTACGAGCAGTACTTC. It translates to CASSASSYEQYF.